Below, one T cell receptor beta chain is given with its context. The authors' processing: Amplification of reference gene primers provided the estimated nucleated cell counts. Some clones are missing from TCRdb's copy, which holds only in-frame ones; the method was immunoSEQ multiplex PCR. The V and J calls and the clone size are those of that table, but D and trimming were determined from the DNA. The sample shows around 220,000 clones, around nine tenths of them seen only once. This entry belongs to a study of blood T cell repertoires in COVID-19. The overall study: Whether acute or convalescent, the COVID-19 samples came from the United States, Italy and Spain.

This TCR derives from a woman aged 18-30 years who had recovered from COVID-19. The sample consisted of PBMCs or T cells enriched from blood (not recorded which).

DNA for the CDR3: TGTGCCAGCTCGCCAACTTATAGCAATCAGCCCCAGCATTTT. Its translation is CASSPTYSNQPQHF. The chain couples TRBV6-5 to TRBJ1-5, with D hard to call. V lost 8 bases, J lost 0 bases, and 11 bases lay in between. This CDR3 is 14 amino acids long. The germline V gene encodes CDR1 MNHEY and CDR2 SVGAGI.